This T cell receptor beta chain was found in a study of human T cells and chemical hapten exposure. TCRdb passed the RACE reads through MiXCR, listing each CDR3 protein once. The sample contains approximately 80,000 distinct CDR3 sequences, about 11% of which appear only once. This CDR3 contains 14 residues. Trimming removed 2 bases at V and 1 base at J, with 6 bases between. Time point denoted: patch test 1, 2 weeks after DPC sensitization. Treatment of the sample: therapeutic diphenylcyclopropenone sensitization with weekly scalp DPC. In its sample, this clonotype was seen many times. The sequencing used whole blood, collected in connection with sensitization to the hapten diphenylcyclopropenone (DPC). The sequence was collected from a woman aged 50 to 65 with alopecia areata. Some clones in this sample may be carry-over from other donors' samples. The chain recombines TRBV12-3 or TRBV12-4 with TRBJ2-4; D is unclear. CDR3 region: CASSLKGAKNIQYF. CDR3 in DNA: TGTGCCAGCAGTTTAAAAGGGGCCAAAAACATTCAGTACTTC.